Sequencing of this T cell receptor beta chain was carried out in a study of shared clonotypes between healthy human individuals (dated by TCRdb to 2018 to 2020). About the investigation overall: The cohort included a few men and a couple of women between 18 and 49 years of age. For each donor, three plates each were used for CD4 naive and CD4 memory, two plates were used for CD8 naive, and one plate was used for CD8 memory. To estimate repertoire size and how much clonotypes are shared between individuals, the study performed deep sequencing of blood TCR repertoires from roughly five healthy adults. Different laboratories and diverse techniques were used to prepare libraries and sequence TCR repertoires, to increase sequencing depth and limit assay-specific biases. Each donor's leukapheresis produced roughly between about 0.8 and 8.9 billion PBMCs.

Overall study results and their limits: Rarefaction of sorted-subset datasets indicated incomplete sequencing despite the large sequencing depth. Estimated clonotype richness was generally larger for naive than for memory subsets. Sampling was restricted to blood, and TCR repertoires in tissues likely differ from the TCR repertoires found in blood. Pairwise subsampling indicated that sequencing depth was expected to affect the degree of clonotype sharing among donors. Because the study included a small number of donors, the genetic and exposure-history diversity represented was limited. About 5% of naive CD4, 3.5% of naive CD8, 2% to 2.5% of memory CD4, and less than 0.45% of memory CD8 clonotypes were shared across several donors. Higher generation probabilities were observed for clonotypes shared by all four sorted-subset donors than for non-shared clonotypes.

For the CD8 naive samples, CD45RO-negative cells were positively selected for CCR7, yielding a CD45RA+CCR7+ population from which TemRA cells were excluded. The donors were healthy, HIV-negative adults who had no recently reported acute infections or vaccinations. Every donor was a Caucasian adult living in Nashville, Tennessee, USA. After blood collection by leukapheresis, PBMCs were isolated using Ficoll-Histopaque density gradient centrifugation and then cryopreserved in the vapor phase of liquid nitrogen. Purity and quantity of every magnetically sorted T cell population were checked by analytical flow cytometry. Genomic DNA was isolated from each sorted fraction and quantified by UV absorbance on a Nanodrop 2000c. Trimming takes 4 bases off V and 7 bases off J; junction bases not matched to a gene: 9. The germline V gene (reference sequence) specifies LNHDA as CDR1 and SQIVND as CDR2. There are 15 amino acids in the CDR3, from cysteine to phenylalanine inclusive. The CDR3 DNA has 45 bases and is translated from base 1.

A word on this clone: Which antigen it targets is not known. The input lacks base qualities; no much larger clone sits a single base away.

Using the deep immunoSEQ assay, TCR CDR3 regions were amplified from genomic DNA by multiplex PCR. For each cell subset, the extracted genomic DNA was distributed evenly across all wells of several immunoSEQ 96-well plates, and each plate served as one replicate. For sorted subsets, 200 to 250 ng genomic DNA, equal to tens of thousands of T cell genomes, was loaded into each replicate PCR. Purified libraries were quantified with a Qubit 3.0 fluorometer, sized on a Bioanalyzer 2100, and re-quantified with the KAPA Library Quantification kit. Every immunoSEQ 96-well plate was sequenced on a separate single-read 150-cycle Illumina NextSeq 550 flow cell. As for the original processing: Because the immunoSEQ output included only junctional sequences and no quality scores, the filtering could not be the same as the filtering used for full-length reads. Sequences were annotated with PyIR, a Python wrapper for IgBLAST v1.9, and V/J genes and CDR3 were assigned using IMGT germline references. Reads with weak V/J assignments (E-value above 1e-6), missing CDR3, stop codons, out-of-frame junctions, or ambiguous translated residues were removed. A V3J clonotype was defined by an identical inferred V gene, J gene, and CDR3 amino acid sequence. Percentage overlap between repertoires was calculated by dividing the number of shared unique clonotypes by the size of the smaller repertoire. Repertoire richness was assessed with RTK rarefaction, the Chao1 estimator, and Recon v2.1 estimates of unobserved clonotypes. For all TCRbeta clonotypes obtained by the gDNA method from several donors, generation probabilities were computed with OLGA. TCRdb retrieved this table from immuneACCESS and kept in-frame rearrangements only. Not all clones are present; in checked studies, unresolved V genes account for under half, and no reason is known for the remainder. For V, J and clone size, that table is used; D and trimming come from the DNA. A total of about 2.2 million clones appear in this sample, about 94% of them only once. The ten largest clones represent about 1.7% of the sample.

Sequencing used naive CD8+ T cells from PBMCs. The cell subset or site label here, explained by the study, means: CD45RA+CCR7+. Recombination connected TRBV19 to TRBJ2-1, and 8 junctional nucleotides match TRBD2. The receptor's source is a young man in good health. Some clones in this sample may be carry-over from other donors' samples. The base sequence is TGTGCCAGTAGTAGGGTAGTCGGGAGGGCGAATGAGCAGTTCTTC. Its translation reads: CASSRVVGRANEQFF.